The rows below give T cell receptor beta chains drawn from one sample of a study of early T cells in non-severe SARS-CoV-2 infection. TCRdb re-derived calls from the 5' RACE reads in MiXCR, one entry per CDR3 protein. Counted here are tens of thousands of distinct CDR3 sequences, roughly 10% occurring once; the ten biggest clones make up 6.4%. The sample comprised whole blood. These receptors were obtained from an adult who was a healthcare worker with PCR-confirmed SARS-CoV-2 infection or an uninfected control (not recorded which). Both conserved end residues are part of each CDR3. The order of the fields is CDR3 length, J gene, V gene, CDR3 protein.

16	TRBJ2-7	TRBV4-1	CASSQGQSGRIYEQYF
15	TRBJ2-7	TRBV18	CASSPPTNPPYEQYF
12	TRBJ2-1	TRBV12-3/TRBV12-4	CASRLSRGSEFF
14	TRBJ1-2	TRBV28	CASSLGTNNYGYTF
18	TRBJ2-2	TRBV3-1	CASSQGLRLAGGTGELFF
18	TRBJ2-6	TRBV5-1	CASSPWGELVSGANVLTF
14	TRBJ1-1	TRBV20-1	CSARAGTSDTEAFF
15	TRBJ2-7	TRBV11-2	CASSLDGLAAYEQYF
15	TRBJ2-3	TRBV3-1	CASSPPGQAADTQYF
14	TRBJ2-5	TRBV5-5	CASSPSDRDRTQYF
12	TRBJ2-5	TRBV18	CASSPSLETQYF
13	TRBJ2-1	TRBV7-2	CASNLAGVYEQFF
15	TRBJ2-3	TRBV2	CASSPFVGHKDTQYF
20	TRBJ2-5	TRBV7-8	CASSLRGWTSGRGDVETQYF
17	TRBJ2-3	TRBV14	CASSQGLLAGSTDTQYF
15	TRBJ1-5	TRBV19	CASSITQTGGGAQHF
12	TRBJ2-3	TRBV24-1	CATSDDGDTQYF
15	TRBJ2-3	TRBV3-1	CASSQDPRSTDTQYF
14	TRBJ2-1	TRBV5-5	CASTTEVGYNEQFF
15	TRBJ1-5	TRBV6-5	CASSPQGNSNQPQHF
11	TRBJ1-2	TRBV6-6	CASSYSSSETF
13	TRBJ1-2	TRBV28	CASSLAEQGRYTF
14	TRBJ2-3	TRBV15	CATSRELAADTQYF
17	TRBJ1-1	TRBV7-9	CASSSSGTGHTGAEAFF
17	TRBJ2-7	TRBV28	CASSFIFPDRGHDEQYF
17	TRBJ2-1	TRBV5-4	CASSLSGGRSVLNEQFF